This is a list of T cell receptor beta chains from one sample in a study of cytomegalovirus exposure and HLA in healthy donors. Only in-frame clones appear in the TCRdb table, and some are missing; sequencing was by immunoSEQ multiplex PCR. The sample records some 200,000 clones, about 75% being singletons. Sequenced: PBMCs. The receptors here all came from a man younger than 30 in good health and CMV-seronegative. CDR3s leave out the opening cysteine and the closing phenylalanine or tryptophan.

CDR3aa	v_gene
AITKGGRQANEKLF	TRBV7-9
ASSLAPGSNTEAF	TRBV7-8
ASSLLFESPLH	TRBV7-9
ASSVGQGTNYGYT	TRBV9
ASSGNEGDTGELF	TRBV6-4
ASSSPTSGNTIY	TRBV28
SSRMTEQETQY	TRBV7-9
ASSLEGSDKSEAF	TRBV7-8
ASTEGLAFQNTGELF	TRBV10-1
AWGRLAGGISYEQY	TRBV30
ASSDPQGRIEQY	TRBV2
ASSQVARGTDTQY	TRBV4-3
ASSPRGGGYNEQF	TRBV7-8
ASSLELAGSSYNEQF	TRBV9
ATSRELDRATHSSGANVLT	TRBV15
ASSSPTDTQY	TRBV5-4
ASSAGQVTTNEKLF	TRBV9
ASSYTSGNYNEQF	TRBV7-8
AWSVGSVYEQY	TRBV30
ASSQDPGTSPPHEQY	TRBV4-3
ASSLEVAGGLETQY	TRBV11-3
ASSQDLTQEGNYGYT	TRBV4-2
ASSLLAGGPGTTDTQY	TRBV7-6
ASRGQPIVKNIQY	TRBV2
ASSSLPGQGPYEQY	TRBV7-9
AWRPTFGGDEQY	TRBV30
ASSPRLGSGNEQY	TRBV11-3
ASSYSGTGNTEAF	TRBV6-5
ASSSQGAYNEQF	TRBV7-3
ASSGSDRGPYGYT	TRBV9
AWSALGSATGYT	TRBV30
ASSPGQGRETEAF	TRBV18
ASSLSGGNTGELF	TRBV5-1
ASSLSSTDTQY	TRBV27
ASSYVHTRETQY	TRBV6-5
ASSQDVSLMTTYNEQF	TRBV14
ASSKSAGLYEQF	TRBV28
ASSSGETSGNTIY	TRBV6-5
ASSSPLAGPQETQY	TRBV7-6